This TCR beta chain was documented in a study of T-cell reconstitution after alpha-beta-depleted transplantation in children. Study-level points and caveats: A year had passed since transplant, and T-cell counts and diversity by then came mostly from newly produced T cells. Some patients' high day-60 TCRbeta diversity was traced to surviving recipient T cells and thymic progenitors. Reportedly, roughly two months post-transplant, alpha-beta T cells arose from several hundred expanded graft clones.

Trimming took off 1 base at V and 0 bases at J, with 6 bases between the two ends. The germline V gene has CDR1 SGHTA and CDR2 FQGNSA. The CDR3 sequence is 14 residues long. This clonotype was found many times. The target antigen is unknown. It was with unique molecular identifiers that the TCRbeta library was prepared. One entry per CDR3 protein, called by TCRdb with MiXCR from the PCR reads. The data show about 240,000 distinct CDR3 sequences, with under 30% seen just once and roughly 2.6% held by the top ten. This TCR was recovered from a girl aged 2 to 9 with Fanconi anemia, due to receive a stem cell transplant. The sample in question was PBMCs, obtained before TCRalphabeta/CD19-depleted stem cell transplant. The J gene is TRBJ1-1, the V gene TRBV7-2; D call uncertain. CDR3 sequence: CASSLVPVNTEAFF. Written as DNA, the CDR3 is TGTGCCAGCAGCTTAGTTCCAGTGAACACTGAAGCTTTCTTT.